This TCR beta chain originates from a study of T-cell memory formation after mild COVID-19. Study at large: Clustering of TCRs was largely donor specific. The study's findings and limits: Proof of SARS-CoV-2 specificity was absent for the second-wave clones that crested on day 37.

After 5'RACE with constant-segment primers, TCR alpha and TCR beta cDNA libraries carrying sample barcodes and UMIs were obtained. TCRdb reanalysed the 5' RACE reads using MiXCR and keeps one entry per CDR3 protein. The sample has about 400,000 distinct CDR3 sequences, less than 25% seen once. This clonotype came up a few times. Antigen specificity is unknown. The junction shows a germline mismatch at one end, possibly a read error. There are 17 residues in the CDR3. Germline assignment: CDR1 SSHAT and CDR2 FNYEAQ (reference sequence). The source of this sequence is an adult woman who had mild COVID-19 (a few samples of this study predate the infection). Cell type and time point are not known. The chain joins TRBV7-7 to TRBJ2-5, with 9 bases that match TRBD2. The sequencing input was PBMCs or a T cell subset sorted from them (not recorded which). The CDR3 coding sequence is TGTGCTAGCAGCTTAGACGGCGGGAGGGCGGTTTGGGAGACCCAGTACTTC. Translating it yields CASSLDGGRAVWETQYF.